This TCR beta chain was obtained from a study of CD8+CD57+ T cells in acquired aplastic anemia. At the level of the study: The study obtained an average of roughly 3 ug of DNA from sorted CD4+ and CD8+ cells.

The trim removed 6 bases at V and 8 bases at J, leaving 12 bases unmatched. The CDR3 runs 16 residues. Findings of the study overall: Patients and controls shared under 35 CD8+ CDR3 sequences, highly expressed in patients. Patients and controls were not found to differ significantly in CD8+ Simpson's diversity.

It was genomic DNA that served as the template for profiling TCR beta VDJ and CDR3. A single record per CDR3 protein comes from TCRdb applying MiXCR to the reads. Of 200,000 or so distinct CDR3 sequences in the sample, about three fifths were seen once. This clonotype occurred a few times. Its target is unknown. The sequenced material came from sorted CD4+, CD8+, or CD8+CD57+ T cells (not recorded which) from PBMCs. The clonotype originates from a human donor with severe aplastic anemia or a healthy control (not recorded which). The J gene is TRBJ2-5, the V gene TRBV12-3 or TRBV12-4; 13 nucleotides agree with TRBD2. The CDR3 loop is CASSPTSGRAAGTQYF. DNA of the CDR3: TGTGCCAGCAGCCCAACTAGCGGGAGGGCTGCGGGAACCCAGTACTTC.